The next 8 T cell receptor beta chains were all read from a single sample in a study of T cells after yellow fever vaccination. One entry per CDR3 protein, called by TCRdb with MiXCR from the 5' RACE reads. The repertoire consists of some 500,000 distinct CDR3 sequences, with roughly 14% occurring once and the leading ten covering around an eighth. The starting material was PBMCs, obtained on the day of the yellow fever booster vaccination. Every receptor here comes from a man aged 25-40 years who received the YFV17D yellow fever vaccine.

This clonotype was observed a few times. The CDR3 sequence is CASSPGGGTSLWNEQFF. CDR3 nucleotides: TGTGCCAGCAGCCCCGGAGGGGGGACTAGTCTTTGGAATGAGCAGTTCTTC. The V call is TRBV7-9, the J call TRBJ2-1; 8 positions match TRBD2. The CDR3 is 17 amino acids. The junction had 16 bases not matched to a gene; V was cut back by 5 bases and J by 7 bases. The germline V gene encodes CDR1 SEHNR and CDR2 FQNEAQ (reference sequence).

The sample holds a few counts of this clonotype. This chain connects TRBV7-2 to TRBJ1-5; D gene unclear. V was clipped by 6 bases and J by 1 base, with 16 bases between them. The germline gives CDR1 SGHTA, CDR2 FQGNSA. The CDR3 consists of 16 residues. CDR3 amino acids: CASSFGGPLSNQPQHF. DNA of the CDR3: TGTGCCAGCAGTTTCGGAGGGCCCCTAAGCAATCAGCCCCAGCATTTT.

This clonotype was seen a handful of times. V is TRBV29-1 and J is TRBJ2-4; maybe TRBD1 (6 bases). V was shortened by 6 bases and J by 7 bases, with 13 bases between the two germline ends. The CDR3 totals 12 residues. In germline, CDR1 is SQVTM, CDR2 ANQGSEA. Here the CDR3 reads CSVLDSRNIQYF. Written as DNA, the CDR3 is TGCAGCGTACTGGACAGTCGGAACATTCAGTACTTC. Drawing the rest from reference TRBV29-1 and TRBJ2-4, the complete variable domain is SAVISQKPSRDICQRGTSLTIQCQVDSQVTMMFWYRQQPGQSLTLIATANQGSEATYESGFVIDKFPISRPNLTFSTLTVSNMSPEDSSIYLCSVLDSRNIQYFGAGTRLSVL.

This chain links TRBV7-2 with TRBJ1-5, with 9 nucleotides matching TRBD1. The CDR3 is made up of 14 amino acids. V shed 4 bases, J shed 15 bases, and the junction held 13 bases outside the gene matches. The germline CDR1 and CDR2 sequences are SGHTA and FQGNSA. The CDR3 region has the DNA TGTGCCAGCAGCTCCTCCCGGGACAGGGACATCCGGCATTTT. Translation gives CASSSSRDRDIRHF.

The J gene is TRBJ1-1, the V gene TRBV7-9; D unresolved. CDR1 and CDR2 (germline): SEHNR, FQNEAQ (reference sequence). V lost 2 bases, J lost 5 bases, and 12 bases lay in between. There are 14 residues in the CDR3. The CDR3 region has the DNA TGTGCCAGCAGCTTAATCCCGTTACAAACTGAAGCTTTCTTT. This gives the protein CASSLIPLQTEAFF.

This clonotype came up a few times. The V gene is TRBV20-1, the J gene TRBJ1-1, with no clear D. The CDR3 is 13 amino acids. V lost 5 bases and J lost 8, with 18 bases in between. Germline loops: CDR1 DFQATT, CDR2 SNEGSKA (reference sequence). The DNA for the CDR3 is TGCAGTGCTCCGAACACGGGCGCATACGAAGCTTTCTTT. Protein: CSAPNTGAYEAFF.

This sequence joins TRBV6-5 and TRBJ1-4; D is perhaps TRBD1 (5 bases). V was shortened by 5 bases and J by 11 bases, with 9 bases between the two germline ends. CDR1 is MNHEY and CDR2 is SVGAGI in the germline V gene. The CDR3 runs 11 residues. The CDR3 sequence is CASSPGMKLFF. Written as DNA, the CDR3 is TGTGCCAGCAGTCCAGGGATGAAACTGTTTTTT.

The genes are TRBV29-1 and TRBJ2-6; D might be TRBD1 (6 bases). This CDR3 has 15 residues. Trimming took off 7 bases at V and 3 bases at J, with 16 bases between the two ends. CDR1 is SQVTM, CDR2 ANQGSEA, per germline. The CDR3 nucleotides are TGCAGCGCATCACAGGGTCTCAGTGGGGCCAACGTCCTGACTTTC. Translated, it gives CSASQGLSGANVLTF. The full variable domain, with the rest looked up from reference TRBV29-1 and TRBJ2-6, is SAVISQKPSRDICQRGTSLTIQCQVDSQVTMMFWYRQQPGQSLTLIATANQGSEATYESGFVIDKFPISRPNLTFSTLTVSNMSPEDSSIYLCSASQGLSGANVLTFGAGSRLTVL.